This T cell receptor (beta chain) came from a study of blood T cell repertoires in COVID-19. CDR1 is LNHNV, CDR2 YYDKDF, per germline (reference sequence). Trimming removed 4 bases at V and 4 bases at J, with 13 bases between. This CDR3 region has 14 residues. The method was immunoSEQ multiplex PCR; TCRdb's version includes in-frame clones alone and lacks a portion of them. The sample lists about 120,000 clones, 70% to 90% seen once, with about 1% in the top ten. The specimen was peripheral blood. The receptor's source is a woman aged 45 to 65 with active or convalescent COVID-19. The chain links TRBV15 to TRBJ2-5; D may be TRBD2 (6 bases). The CDR3 loop is CATSTNGRGETQYF. The CDR3 DNA reads TGTGCCACCAGCACCAACGGGAGAGGAGAGACCCAGTACTTC.